Reported below is one TCR beta chain. Its antigen remains unidentified. The entry originates in a study of graft-versus-host responses after intestinal transplantation. The protocol was immunoSEQ multiplex PCR, while the TCRdb copy is restricted to in-frame clones and leaves out a portion. The sample has 50,000 to 80,000 clones; 90% are singletons. This TCR was sampled from a human donor who was the organ donor for an intestinal transplant. Specimen: unstimulated CD8+ T cells sorted from spleen or lymph node cells, collected before transplant.

The CDR3 is CASSIGLSSEQYF. In nucleotides, the CDR3 is TGTGCCAGTAGTATCGGTCTGAGTAGCGAGCAGTACTTC. This chain uses TRBV19 with TRBJ2-7; D is unresolved. The germline gives CDR1 LNHDA, CDR2 SQIVND (reference sequence). There are 13 residues in the CDR3. Deletions cut 3 bases from V and 6 bases from J, with 12 bases between.